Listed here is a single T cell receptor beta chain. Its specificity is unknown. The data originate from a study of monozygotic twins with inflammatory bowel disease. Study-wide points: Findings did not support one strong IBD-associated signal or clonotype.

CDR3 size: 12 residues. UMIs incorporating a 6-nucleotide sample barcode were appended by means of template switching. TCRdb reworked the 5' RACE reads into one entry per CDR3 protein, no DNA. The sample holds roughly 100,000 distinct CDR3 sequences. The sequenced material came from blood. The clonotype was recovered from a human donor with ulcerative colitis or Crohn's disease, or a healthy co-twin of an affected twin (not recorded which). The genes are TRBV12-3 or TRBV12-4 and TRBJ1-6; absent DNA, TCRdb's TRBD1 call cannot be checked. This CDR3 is CASSPTGAPLHF.